The rows below give T cell receptor beta chains drawn from one sample of a study of T cells in Graves' hyperthyroidism and ophthalmopathy. MiXCR, run by TCRdb on the multiplex PCR reads, gives a single entry per CDR3 protein. The data hold around 600,000 distinct CDR3 sequences, with approximately 15% observed a single time. Sequenced material: blood. The receptors were sampled from a woman aged 18-30 years with Graves' ophthalmopathy. Both conserved end residues are part of each CDR3. Only some rows state a clone size, as once, few, many or a class for expanded clones.

abundance	v_gene	j_gene	CDR3aa
many	TRBV20-1	TRBJ1-5	CSARDGGSSQPQHF
many	TRBV28	TRBJ2-7	CASSFATSDEQYF
many	TRBV20-1	TRBJ2-3	CSADGTSLSRTDTQYF
many	TRBV12-3/TRBV12-4	TRBJ1-2	CASSLRTAQLGYTF
few	TRBV14	TRBJ2-3	CASSQTPGLSTDTQYF
NA	TRBV25-1	TRBJ2-2	CGYLEGEAHTGELFF
NA	TRBV2	TRBJ1-5	CASSTQGGSNQPQHF
many	TRBV3-1	TRBJ1-1	CASSLTGATNTEAFF
many	TRBV3-1	TRBJ2-1	CASRARGGAYNEQFF
few	TRBV18	TRBJ1-5	CASSSGTGGDQPQHF
many	TRBV5-1	TRBJ2-1	CASSSPAGLDPSYNEQFF
few	TRBV29-1	TRBJ2-3	CSVERGAGTQYF
many	TRBV28	TRBJ2-7	CASSWTESEQYF
NA	TRBV19	TRBJ2-2	CASSIAGVTGELFF
few	TRBV5-6	TRBJ2-7	CASSWGASSYEQYF
many	TRBV6-2/TRBV6-3	TRBJ1-1	CASTHQGSPNTEAFF
many	TRBV3-1	TRBJ2-1	CASSQGPDEQFF
many	TRBV6-2/TRBV6-3	TRBJ2-7	CASSYSARGSVEQYF
NA	TRBV7-9	TRBJ1-5	CASSIGIRNQPQHF
few	TRBV5-1	TRBJ1-4	CASSLDEEKLFF
NA	TRBV20-1	TRBJ2-1	CSASGLAGGPRNEQFF
NA	TRBV20-1	TRBJ1-3	CSARSRDGVDTIYF
NA	TRBV14	TRBJ2-1	CASSPQRASGSFNNEQFF